The T cell receptor beta chain under discussion was sequenced for a study of cytomegalovirus exposure and HLA in healthy donors. Study-level findings and limits: Through in vitro validation, a few CMV-associated chains were shown to be specific for CMV antigens.

From germline, CDR1 is MGHDK and CDR2 SYGVNS. This CDR3 has 12 residues. V shed 8 bases and J 1 base; nucleotides not matched to a gene: 1. Remarks on this clone: Antigen unknown.

In the PCR, 60 Vbeta and 13 Jbeta primers were used. This table comes from immunoSEQ multiplex PCR, and its TCRdb copy is limited to in-frame clones, with some not included. The sample totals 100,000 to 150,000 clones. The rearrangement joins TRBV25-1 to TRBJ1-1; the match to TRBD1 covers 7 bases. This sequence originates from a man aged 25 to 40 in good health and CMV-seronegative. Specimen: PBMCs. The CDR3 spells CASGQENTEAFF. The DNA for the CDR3 is TGTGCCAGCGGACAGGAGAACACTGAAGCTTTCTTT.